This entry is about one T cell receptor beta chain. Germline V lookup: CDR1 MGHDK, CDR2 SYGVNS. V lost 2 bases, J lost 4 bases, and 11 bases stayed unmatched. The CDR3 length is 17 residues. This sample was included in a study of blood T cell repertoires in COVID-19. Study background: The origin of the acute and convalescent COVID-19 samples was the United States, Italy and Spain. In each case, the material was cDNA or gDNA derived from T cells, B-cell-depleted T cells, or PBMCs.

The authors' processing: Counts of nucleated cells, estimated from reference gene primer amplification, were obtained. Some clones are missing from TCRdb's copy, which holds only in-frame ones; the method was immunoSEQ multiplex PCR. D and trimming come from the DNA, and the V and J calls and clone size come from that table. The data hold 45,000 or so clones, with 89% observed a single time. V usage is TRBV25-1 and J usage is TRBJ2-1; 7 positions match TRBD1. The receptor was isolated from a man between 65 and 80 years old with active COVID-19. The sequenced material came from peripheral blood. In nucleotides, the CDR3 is TGTGCCAGCAGTGAAATTGGGGACAGTCCCCTTTACAATGAGCAGTTCTTC. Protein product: CASSEIGDSPLYNEQFF.